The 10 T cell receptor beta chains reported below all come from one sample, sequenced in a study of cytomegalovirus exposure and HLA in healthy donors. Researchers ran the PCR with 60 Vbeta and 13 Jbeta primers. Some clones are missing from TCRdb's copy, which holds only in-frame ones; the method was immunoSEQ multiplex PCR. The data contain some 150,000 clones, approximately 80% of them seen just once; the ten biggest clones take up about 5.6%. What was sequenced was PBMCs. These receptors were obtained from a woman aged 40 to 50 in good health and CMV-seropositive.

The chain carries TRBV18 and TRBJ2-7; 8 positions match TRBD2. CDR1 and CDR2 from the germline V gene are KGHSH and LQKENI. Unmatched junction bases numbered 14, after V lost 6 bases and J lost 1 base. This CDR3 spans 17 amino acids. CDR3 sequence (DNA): TGTGCCAGCTCCCCATCCCGGGGGGGAACCGGGTCCTACGAGCAGTACTTC. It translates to CASSPSRGGTGSYEQYF.

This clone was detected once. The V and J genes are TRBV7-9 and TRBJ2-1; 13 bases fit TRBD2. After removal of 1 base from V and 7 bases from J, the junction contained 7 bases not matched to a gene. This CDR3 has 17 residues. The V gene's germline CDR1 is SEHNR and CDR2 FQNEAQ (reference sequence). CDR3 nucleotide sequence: TGTGCCAGCAGCTTAGGGCGGACTAGCGGGAGACAGAATGAGCAGTTCTTC. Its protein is CASSLGRTSGRQNEQFF.

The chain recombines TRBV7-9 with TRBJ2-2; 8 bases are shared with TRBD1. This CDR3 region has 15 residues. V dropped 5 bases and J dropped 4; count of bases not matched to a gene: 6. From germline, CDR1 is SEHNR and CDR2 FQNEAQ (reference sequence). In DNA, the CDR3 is TGTGCCAGCAGCCCGCAGGGGGCAGGCACCGGGGAGCTGTTTTTT. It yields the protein CASSPQGAGTGELFF. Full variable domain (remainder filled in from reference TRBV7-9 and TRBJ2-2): DTGVSQNPRHKITKRGQNVTFRCDPISEHNRLYWYRQTLGQGPEFLTYFQNEAQLEKSRLLSDRFSAERPKGSFSTLEIQRTEQGDSAMYLCASSPQGAGTGELFFGEGSRLTVL.

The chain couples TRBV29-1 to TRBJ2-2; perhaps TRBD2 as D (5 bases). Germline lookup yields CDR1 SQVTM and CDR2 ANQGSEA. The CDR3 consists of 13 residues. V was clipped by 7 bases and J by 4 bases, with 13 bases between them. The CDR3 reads CSATVGSTGELFF. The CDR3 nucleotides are TGCAGCGCCACTGTGGGGAGCACCGGGGAGCTGTTTTTT.

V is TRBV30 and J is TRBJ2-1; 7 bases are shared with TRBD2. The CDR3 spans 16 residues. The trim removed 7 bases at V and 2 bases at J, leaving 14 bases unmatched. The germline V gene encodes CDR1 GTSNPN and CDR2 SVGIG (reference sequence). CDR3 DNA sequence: TGTGCCTTTGCAACCGGCGGGAGTGGTCCCTACAATGAGCAGTTCTTC. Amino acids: CAFATGGSGPYNEQFF.

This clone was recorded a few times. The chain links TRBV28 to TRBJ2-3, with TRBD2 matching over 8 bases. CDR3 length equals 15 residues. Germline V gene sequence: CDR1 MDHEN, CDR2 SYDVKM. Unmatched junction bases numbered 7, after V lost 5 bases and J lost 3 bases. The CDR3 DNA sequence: TGTGCCAGCAGTCCCCGCAGCGGGAGAACAGATACGCAGTATTTT. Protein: CASSPRSGRTDTQYF.

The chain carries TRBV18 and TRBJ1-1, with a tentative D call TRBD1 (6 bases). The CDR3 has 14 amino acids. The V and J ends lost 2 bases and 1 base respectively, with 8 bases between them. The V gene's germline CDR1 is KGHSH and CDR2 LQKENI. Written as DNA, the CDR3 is TGTGCCAGCTCACCAATGGACAGGAACACTGAAGCTTTCTTT. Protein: CASSPMDRNTEAFF. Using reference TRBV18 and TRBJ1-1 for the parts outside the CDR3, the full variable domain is NAGVMQNPRHLVRRRGQEARLRCSPMKGHSHVYWYRQLPEEGLKFMVYLQKENIIDESGMPKERFSAEFPKEGPSILRIQQVVRGDSAAYFCASSPMDRNTEAFFGQGTRLTVV.

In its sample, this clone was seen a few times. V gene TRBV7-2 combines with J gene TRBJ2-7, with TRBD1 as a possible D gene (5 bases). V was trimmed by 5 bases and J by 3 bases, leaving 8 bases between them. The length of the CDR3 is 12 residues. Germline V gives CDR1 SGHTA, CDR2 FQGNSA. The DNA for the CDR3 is TGTGCCAGCAGCATAACAGGCTACGAGCAGTACTTC. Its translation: CASSITGYEQYF.

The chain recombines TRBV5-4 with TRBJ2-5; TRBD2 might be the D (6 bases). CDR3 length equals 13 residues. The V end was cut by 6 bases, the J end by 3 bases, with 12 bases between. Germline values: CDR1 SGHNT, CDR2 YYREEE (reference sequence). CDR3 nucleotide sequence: TGTGCCAGCACTAGCAGGAGGGAAGAGACCCAGTACTTC. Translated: CASTSRREETQYF.

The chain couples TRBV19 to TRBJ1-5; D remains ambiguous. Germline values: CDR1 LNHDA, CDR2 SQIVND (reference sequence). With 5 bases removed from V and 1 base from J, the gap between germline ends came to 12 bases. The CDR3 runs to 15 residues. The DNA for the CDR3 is TGTGCCAGTAGTTTGGCCCGTGGCAGCAATCAGCCCCAGCATTTT. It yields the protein CASSLARGSNQPQHF.